One and the same sample provided the 3 T cell receptor beta chains below, sequenced in a study of T cells in Graves' hyperthyroidism and ophthalmopathy. Amplified TCR beta CDR3 regions came from RNA transcripts. A first-round RT-PCR of the TCR CDR3 used the HTBI primer set. TCRdb fed the multiplex PCR reads into MiXCR, producing one record per CDR3 protein. The sample consists of 690,000 or so distinct CDR3 sequences, roughly a sixth of them appearing once. The sample comprised blood. Receptor source: a woman between 50 and 59 years old with Graves' hyperthyroidism that later progressed to Graves' ophthalmopathy.

V gene TRBV4-1 combines with J gene TRBJ1-5; no definite D call. Trimming removed 4 bases at V and 0 bases at J, with 7 bases between. This CDR3 comprises 14 residues. Germline CDR1 is MGHRA and CDR2 is YSYEKL. The CDR3 DNA reads as TGCGCCAGCAGCCGGGAGGGTAGCAATCAGCCCCAGCATTTT. This gives the protein CASSREGSNQPQHF.

In this sample, this clonotype turned up many times. The chain uses TRBV7-8 and TRBJ2-7; 10 bases map to TRBD2. CDR3 length: 15 amino acids. Germline lookup yields CDR1 SGHVS and CDR2 FQNEAQ. Unmatched junction bases numbered 6, after V lost 3 bases and J lost 4 bases. CDR3 bases: TGTGCCAGCAGCTTTCTAGCGGGGGCCCTTTACGAGCAGTACTTC. The encoded protein is CASSFLAGALYEQYF.

This clonotype turned up a few times. The V call is TRBV12-3 or TRBV12-4, the J call TRBJ1-6; TRBD1 matches at 7 bases. CDR3 length: 14 residues. V dropped 4 bases and J dropped 7; count of bases not matched to a gene: 4. This CDR3 is CASSYRGRNSPLHF. CDR3 nucleotide sequence: TGTGCCAGCAGTTACAGGGGTCGCAATTCACCCCTCCACTTT.